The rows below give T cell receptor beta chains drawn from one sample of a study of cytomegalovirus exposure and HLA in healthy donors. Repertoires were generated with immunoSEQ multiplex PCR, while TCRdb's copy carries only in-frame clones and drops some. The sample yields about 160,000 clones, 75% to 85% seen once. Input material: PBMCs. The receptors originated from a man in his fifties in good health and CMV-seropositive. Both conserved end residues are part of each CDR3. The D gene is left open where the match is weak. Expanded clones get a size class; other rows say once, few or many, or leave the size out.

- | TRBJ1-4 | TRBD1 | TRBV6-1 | CASSDPTGGREKLFF
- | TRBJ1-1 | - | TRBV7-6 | CASSVALNTEAFF
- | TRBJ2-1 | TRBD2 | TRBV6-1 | CASSEGLAGGSEQFF
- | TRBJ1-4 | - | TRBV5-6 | CASSRTGLREKLFF
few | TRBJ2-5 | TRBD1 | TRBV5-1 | CASSLAGGKQETQYF
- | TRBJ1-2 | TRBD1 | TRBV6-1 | CASRAGPRQGGYTF
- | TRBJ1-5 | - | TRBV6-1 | CASSEGKGVQPQHF
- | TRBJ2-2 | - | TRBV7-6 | CASSPTGLWAGELFF
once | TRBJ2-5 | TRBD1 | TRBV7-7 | CASSPQGARETQYF
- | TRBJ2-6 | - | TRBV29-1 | CSVEGGSGANVLTF
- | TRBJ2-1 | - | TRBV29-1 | CSVLPPGNINNEQFF
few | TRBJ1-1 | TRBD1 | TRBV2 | CASSVGTGGTEAFF
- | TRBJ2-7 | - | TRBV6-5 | CASSRTGNYEQYF
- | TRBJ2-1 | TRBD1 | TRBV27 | CASSLLLGQGNEQFF
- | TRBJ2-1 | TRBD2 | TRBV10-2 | CASSGSGGPSYNEQFF
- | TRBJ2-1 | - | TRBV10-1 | CASSIGDNEQFF
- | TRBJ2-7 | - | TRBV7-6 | CASSLEEGGEQYF
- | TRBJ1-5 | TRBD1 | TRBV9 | CASSEGQGNQPQHF
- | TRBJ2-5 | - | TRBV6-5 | CASQTWQGETQYF
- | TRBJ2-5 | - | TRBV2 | CASSEGQIETQYF
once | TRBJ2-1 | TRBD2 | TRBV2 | CASSEEGGTSGRFSLYEQFF
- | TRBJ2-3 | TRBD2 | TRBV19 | CASSRLAGGSTDTQYF
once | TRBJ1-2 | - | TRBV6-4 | CASSDPGGLGVTF
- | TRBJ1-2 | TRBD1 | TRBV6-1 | CASSSTGGDYGYTF
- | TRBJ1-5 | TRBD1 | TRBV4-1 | CASSQADRGNQPQHF
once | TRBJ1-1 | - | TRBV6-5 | CASSTGGRAEAFF
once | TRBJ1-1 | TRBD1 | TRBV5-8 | CASSGRQGYTEAFF
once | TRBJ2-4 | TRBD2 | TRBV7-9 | CASSPSLAGRNIQYF
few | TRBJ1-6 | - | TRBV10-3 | CAISESSGSPLHF
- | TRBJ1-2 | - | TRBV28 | CASRPGQFYGYTF
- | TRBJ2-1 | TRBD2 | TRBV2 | CASRGLAGGRGEQFF
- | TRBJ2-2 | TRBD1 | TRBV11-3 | CASSLPRTGSHTGELFF
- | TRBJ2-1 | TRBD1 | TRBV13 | CASSLGRQGISYNEQFF
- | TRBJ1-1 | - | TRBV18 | CASSPPRDNSEAFF
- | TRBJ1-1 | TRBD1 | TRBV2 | CASSGRTGANTEAFF
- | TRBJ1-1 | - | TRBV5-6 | CASSLLSGQATNTEAFF
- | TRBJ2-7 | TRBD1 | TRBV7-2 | CASSWDRGYEQYF
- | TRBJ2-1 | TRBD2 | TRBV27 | CASSQGLSSYNEQFF
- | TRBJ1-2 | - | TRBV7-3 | CASSFNAQPQYGYTF
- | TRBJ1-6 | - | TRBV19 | CASRVTGTSYNSPLHF
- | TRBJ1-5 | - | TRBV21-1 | CASRERRQGLKNGNQPQHF
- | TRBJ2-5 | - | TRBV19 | CASSSRKAGQETQYF
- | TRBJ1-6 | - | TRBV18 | CASSPLGSSYNSPLHF
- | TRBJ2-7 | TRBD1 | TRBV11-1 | CASSSLRDRAYEQYF
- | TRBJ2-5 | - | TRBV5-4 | CASSQGDRGAETQYF
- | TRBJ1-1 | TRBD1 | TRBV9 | CASSALEVGPGQGLNTEAFF
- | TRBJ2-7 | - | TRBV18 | CASSQRRGYEQYF
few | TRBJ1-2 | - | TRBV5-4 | CASSSTVGGAYGYTF
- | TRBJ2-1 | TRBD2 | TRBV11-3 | CASSPLSGSFHEQFF
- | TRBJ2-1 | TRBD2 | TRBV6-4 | CASSDSGAGGNEFEQFF